This TCR beta chain emerged from a study of shared clonotypes between healthy human individuals (TCRdb year 2020). Study-level background: The cohort included three men and a couple of women between 18 and 49 years of age. Blood TCR repertoires of about 5 healthy adults were deeply sequenced to estimate repertoire size and the extent of clonotype sharing between individuals. Libraries were prepared and TCR repertoires were sequenced by different laboratories using diverse techniques, in order to increase sequencing depth and limit assay-specific biases. Each donor's leukapheresis produced roughly between roughly 0.94 and 9.5 billion PBMCs. Overall study results and their limits: Pairwise subsampling indicated that sequencing depth was expected to affect the degree of clonotype sharing among donors. Sampling was limited to blood, and TCR repertoires in tissue likely differ from TCR repertoires in blood. Because the study included only a small number of donors, the genetic and exposure-history diversity represented was limited.

Trimming accounts for 2 bases at V and 1 base at J, while the number of junction bases matched to no gene is 10. Via the germline V gene, CDR1 is ENHRY and CDR2 SYGVKD. The CDR3, cysteine through phenylalanine, is 18 amino acids long. CDR3 DNA only is kept here, 54 bases in frame from base 1. The donors were healthy, HIV-negative adults with no recently reported acute infections or vaccinations. Every donor was a Caucasian adult living in Nashville, Tennessee, USA. In the unsorted samples, roughly 90 million PBMCs were counted, and genomic DNA was extracted using the QIAamp DNA Blood Mini kit. After blood collection by leukapheresis, PBMCs were isolated using Ficoll-Histopaque density gradient centrifugation and then cryopreserved in the vapor phase of liquid nitrogen. TCR CDR3 regions were amplified from genomic DNA by multiplex PCR using the deep immunoSEQ assay. For each cell subset, the extracted genomic DNA was distributed evenly across all wells of several immunoSEQ 96-well plates, and each plate served as one replicate. For unsorted PBMC, roughly 270 ng genomic DNA, equal to 25,000 to 35,000 T cell genomes, was loaded into each replicate PCR. Ten immunoSEQ deep assay plates were used to sequence the unsorted PBMC genomic DNA. The purified libraries were quantified using a Qubit 3.0 fluorometer, sized with a Bioanalyzer 2100, and then quantified again using the KAPA Library Quantification kit. Every immunoSEQ 96-well plate was sequenced on a dedicated single-read 150-cycle Illumina NextSeq 550 flow cell. Regarding the original processing steps: The immunoSEQ output contained only junctional sequences without quality scores, so filtering could not match that applied to full-length reads. Sequences were annotated with PyIR, a Python wrapper for IgBLAST v1.9, and V/J genes and CDR3 were assigned using IMGT germline references. Reads were filtered out if the reads had weak V/J assignments (E-value above 1e-6), no CDR3, stop codons, out-of-frame junctions, or ambiguous translated residues. V3J clonotypes were defined as sequences sharing the same inferred V gene, J gene, and CDR3 amino acid sequence. To compute the percentage overlap between repertoires, the number of shared unique clonotypes was divided by the size of the smaller repertoire. RTK rarefaction, the Chao1 estimator, and Recon v2.1 estimates of unobserved clonotypes were used to assess repertoire richness. Sourced from immuneACCESS, this table was stored by TCRdb with only in-frame sequences that have V and J called. A share of the clones is absent; for the studies checked, an unresolved V gene accounts for under half, and the remainder has no known explanation. Clonal size and the V and J genes are those of that table, whereas D and trimming came from the DNA. The sample table lists about half a million clones, approximately 82% of them with a count of one. The top ten hold 12% of the sample.

A word on this clone: This clone's antigen is unknown. The record has no base qualities; no much larger clone is one base away.

Sequenced input: PBMCs. The chain links TRBV10-3 with TRBJ2-2; 7 nucleotides in the junction match TRBD2. The sequence came from a woman in her thirties or forties in good health. Some clones in this sample may be carry-over from other donors' samples. The nucleotide sequence reads as follows: TGTGCCATCAGTGAGGTTTTTGGGCTAGCGGAGAACACCGGGGAGCTGTTTTTT. Its amino acids are CAISEVFGLAENTGELFF.